Sequencing of this T cell receptor beta chain was carried out in a study of OX40 agonist ivuxolimab in advanced cancers. With regard to the full study: Ivuxolimab was a fully human IgG2 agonistic monoclonal antibody targeting the costimulatory receptor OX40 (CD134). Intravenous ivuxolimab was administered to patients every 2 weeks at six dose levels: 0.01, 0.1, 0.3, 1.5, 3 and 10 mg/kg. Partial responses occurred in three dose-escalation patients, of whom one had hepatocellular carcinoma and two had cutaneous melanoma. In the dose-escalation cohort, more than 80% of patients were male, and the mean age was approximately 60 years with a range of 23 to 79. The paper reports the monotherapy dose-escalation portion (N of about 51 patients) of the phase I ivuxolimab trial. Of the roughly 51 patients in dose escalation, around 20 had hepatocellular carcinoma, some 15 had melanoma, 9 had renal cell carcinoma and 9 had head and neck cancer. Prior anti-PD-1, anti-PD-L1 or anti-CTLA-4 therapy was permitted, and 40% of dose-escalation patients had received checkpoint inhibitors. The point of sequencing TCRbeta in the periphery was to test whether ivuxolimab changed TCR sequence diversity and drove clonal T-cell expansion. Overall study results and their limits: At doses from 0.1 to 3.0 mg/kg, clonal expansion was seen in both CD4+ and CD8+ blood T cells between baseline and week 6. Low levels of normalized T-cell clonal expansion were also seen in some nonresponding patients. After ivuxolimab, more expanded clones were found on average in CD8+ T cells than in CD4+ T cells. In the 0.1-3.0 mg/kg groups, partial responders were among the patients with the lowest normalized peripheral clonal expansion, particularly in CD8+ T cells. The antigen specificity of the clonally expanded peripheral T cells was not determined.

For sequencing of the TCRbeta CDR3 region, genomic DNA was extracted from the sorted cells. The immunoSEQ Assay was used to sequence the TCRbeta CDR3 regions. Held by TCRdb, this immuneACCESS table contains in-frame sequences only and omits some clones. Under half of the omission traces to an unresolved V gene where checked; the cause of the rest is unknown. The sample contains tens of thousands of clones, about 80% of them found a single time. The ten largest clones represent less than 20% of the sample. The V and J ends are trimmed by 2 bases and 5 bases, leaving 5 bases between them. The CDR3 sequence holds 12 residues, the cysteine and phenylalanine included. The sequence is cut down to CDR3 DNA, 36 bases in frame from base 1. Per the germline V gene, ENHRY is the CDR1 and SYGVKD is the CDR2. Patients with autoimmune disease history or receiving systemic immunosuppression were excluded from the trial. Peripheral blood for TCR sequencing was drawn from every dose cohort at baseline, at cycle 4 day 1 and at cycle 7 day 1. The samples were drawn from a first-in-human, open-label, multicenter phase I dose-escalation trial of ivuxolimab. Adults with locally advanced or metastatic head and neck squamous cell, hepatocellular, melanoma or renal cell carcinoma were enrolled in the trial. Before TCR sequencing, CD4+ T cells and CD8+ T cells were sorted from peripheral blood as separate populations.

This clone was counted only a few times. Its antigen is not yet known. Base qualities are not provided; no much larger clone lies one nucleotide away. The source of this sequence is an adult with an advanced solid tumor such as melanoma, head and neck, liver or kidney cancer. The sample in question was CD4+ or CD8+ T cells sorted from blood, obtained in a trial of the OX40 agonist ivuxolimab. The chain joins TRBV10-3 to TRBJ2-3; no confident D gene assignment can be made. The CDR3 corresponds to CAISENGDTQYF. The DNA sequence is as follows: TGTGCCATCAGTGAGAACGGAGATACGCAGTATTTT.